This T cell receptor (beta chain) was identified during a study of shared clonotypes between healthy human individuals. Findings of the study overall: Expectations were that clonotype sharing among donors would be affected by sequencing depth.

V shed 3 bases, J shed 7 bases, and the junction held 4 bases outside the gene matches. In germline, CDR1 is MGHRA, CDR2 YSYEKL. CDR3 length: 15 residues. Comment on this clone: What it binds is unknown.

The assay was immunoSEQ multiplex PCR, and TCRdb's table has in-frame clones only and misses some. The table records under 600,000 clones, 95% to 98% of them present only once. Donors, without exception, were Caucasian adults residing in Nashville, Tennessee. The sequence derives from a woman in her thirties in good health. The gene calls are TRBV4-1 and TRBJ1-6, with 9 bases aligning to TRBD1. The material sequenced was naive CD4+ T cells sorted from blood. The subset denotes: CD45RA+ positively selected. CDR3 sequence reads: CASSQPGTGNSPLHF. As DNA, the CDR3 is TGCGCCAGCAGCCAGCCCGGGACAGGGAATTCACCCCTCCACTTT.